A single sample gave rise to the 16 T cell receptor beta chains below, sequenced in a study of regulatory T cells in long-lasting Graves disease. Arm-PCR of CDR3 regions and iRepertoire HTBI primers were the basis on which TCR beta libraries were built. TCRdb re-derived calls from the multiplex PCR reads in MiXCR, one entry per CDR3 protein. The repertoire holds about 540,000 distinct CDR3 sequences, with approximately 12% as singletons. Time point indicated: newly diagnosed GD, antithyroid drugs for less than 3 months. The TCR library used RNA extracted from PBMCs. These data were also filed under a second study, of T cells in Graves' hyperthyroidism and ophthalmopathy.

The sequences come from peripheral blood mononuclear cells (PBMCs), collected at new diagnosis, from a patient treated with antithyroid drugs. The source is a man aged 25 to 40 with Graves disease.

About this clonotype: Compared with germline, one end of the junction differs, possibly owing to a read error. CDR3 DNA sequence: TGTGCCAGCGGCGTGGGCGGAGAGCACACTGAAGCTTTCTTT. This translates into CASGVGGEHTEAFF. J is TRBJ1-1 and V is TRBV9, with D unclear. The CDR3 has 14 residues. The germline CDR1 and CDR2 sequences are SGDLS and YYNGEE. Based on the CDR3 plus reference TRBV9 and TRBJ1-1, the full variable domain is DSGVTQTPKHLITATGQRVTLRCSPRSGDLSVYWYQQSLDQGLQFLIQYYNGEERAKGNILERFSAQQFPDLHSELNLSSLELGDSALYFCASGVGGEHTEAFFGQGTRLTVV.

This clonotype has at least ten counts. The J gene is TRBJ1-2, the V gene TRBV3-1; D gene unclear. V lost 1 base to trimming and J lost 4 bases, with 10 bases between them. In germline, CDR1 is LGHDT, CDR2 YNNKEL (reference sequence). The CDR3 contains 14 residues. The CDR3 protein is CASSQVVGSYGYTF. Written as DNA, the CDR3 is TGTGCCAGCAGCCAAGTGGTGGGGAGCTATGGCTACACCTTC.

This CDR3 is CASQRSSSYNEQFF. In nucleotides, the CDR3 is TGTGCCAGCCAGCGGTCCAGCTCCTACAATGAGCAGTTCTTC. The chain recombines TRBV9 with TRBJ2-1; TRBD2 might be the D (5 bases). Germline V lookup: CDR1 SGDLS, CDR2 YYNGEE. The CDR3 loop spans 14 amino acids. V gave up 7 bases and J gave up 0 bases, with 11 bases separating them.

In this sample, this clonotype turned up many times. The chain recombines TRBV2 with TRBJ2-5, with a possible D match to TRBD1 (6 bases). The CDR3 spans 15 residues. V lost 6 bases and J 5 bases, leaving 19 bases between the germline ends. Germline lookup yields CDR1 SNHLY and CDR2 FYNNEI. CDR3 DNA sequence: TGTGCCAGCAGGGGGTCCGGACAGTTGAGGGAGACCCAGTACTTC. Its protein product is CASRGSGQLRETQYF.

The CDR3 reads CASQDRVLNEQFF. CDR3 DNA sequence: TGCGCCAGCCAGGACAGGGTGCTCAATGAGCAGTTCTTC. The V gene is TRBV5-1, the J gene TRBJ2-1, with 8 positions matching TRBD1. Germline values: CDR1 SGHRS, CDR2 YFSETQ. J gave up 6 bases and V 7 bases, and 6 bases lay outside the gene matches. The CDR3 covers 13 residues.

This clonotype was seen repeatedly, ten times or more. The V call is TRBV20-1, the J call TRBJ2-7; a weak D match, TRBD1 (6 bases). Trimming cost V 5 bases and J 5 bases, with 22 bases left between them. Per germline, CDR1 DFQATT and CDR2 SNEGSKA (reference sequence). The CDR3 is 15 amino acids. The CDR3 sequence: CSAPQGQARGNEQYF. CDR3 coding DNA: TGCAGTGCTCCACAGGGTCAGGCCCGGGGCAACGAGCAGTACTTC.

This clonotype showed up just a few times. The chain joins TRBV5-6 to TRBJ2-6, with 7 nucleotides matching TRBD2. Germline CDR1 SGHDT, CDR2 YYEEEE. The CDR3 consists of 12 residues. The CDR3 region is CAGGVRANVLTF. CDR3 nucleotide sequence: TGTGCTGGGGGGGTCCGGGCCAACGTCCTGACTTTC.

This clonotype was recorded many times. CDR3 DNA: TGTGCCATCACAAAGGACAGGGGGGAAGAAGATACGCAGTATTTT. Translation gives CAITKDRGEEDTQYF. The chain is built from TRBV10-3 and TRBJ2-3; 10 positions agree with TRBD1. The V gene's germline CDR1 is ENHRY and CDR2 SYGVKD. This CDR3 has 15 amino acids. V gave up 7 bases and J gave up 5 bases; unmatched junction bases: 9.

Only a few counts were recorded for this clonotype. This chain links TRBV29-1 with TRBJ2-5, with 12 bases aligning to TRBD2. This CDR3 has 13 residues. Germline loops: CDR1 SQVTM, CDR2 ANQGSEA. Trimming took 7 bases from V and 2 from J; bases not matched to a gene: 2. CDR3 loop: CSGTSGGQETQYF. CDR3 coding DNA: TGCAGCGGTACTAGCGGGGGGCAAGAGACCCAGTACTTC.

This chain links TRBV20-1 with TRBJ1-6, with D unresolved. Germline CDR1 reads DFQATT; CDR2 reads SNEGSKA (reference sequence). The CDR3 extends over 15 amino acids. The V gene lost 0 bases and the J gene lost 11 bases, with 17 bases spanning the gap. The CDR3 DNA follows: TGCAGTGCTAGAGATCCAGGCAGCGGAAGGACACCCCTCCACTTT. It specifies CSARDPGSGRTPLHF.

The chain joins TRBV6-1 to TRBJ2-7, with 7 nucleotides matching TRBD1. CDR3 length: 13 amino acids. Trimming took 11 bases from V and 2 from J; bases not matched to a gene: 9. Looked up from germline, CDR1 is MNHNS and CDR2 is SASEGT. In DNA form, the CDR3 reads TGTGCCTCCCGGGACAGTCCGGCCTACGAGCAGTACTTC. It encodes CASRDSPAYEQYF.

This clonotype was observed many times. V is TRBV20-1 and J is TRBJ2-7, with D maybe TRBD1 (6 bases). Looked up from germline, CDR1 is DFQATT and CDR2 is SNEGSKA (reference sequence). The CDR3 totals 13 residues. Trimming pared 3 bases from V and 4 bases from J, leaving 13 bases between. The CDR3 DNA reads as TGCAGTGCTAGTCGGCAGGGGCTTTACGAGCAGTACTTC. Translated: CSASRQGLYEQYF.

This clonotype was counted many times. The rearrangement uses TRBV11-2 and TRBJ2-1, with TRBD1 matching 9 bases. The length of the CDR3 is 14 residues. The germline V gene encodes CDR1 SGHAT and CDR2 FQNNGV. The ends lost 3 bases at V and 9 bases at J; junction bases unmatched: 6. The CDR3 is CASSFLQGAGEQFF. CDR3 sequence (DNA): TGTGCCAGCAGCTTTCTACAGGGGGCAGGTGAGCAGTTCTTC.

The chain links TRBV29-1 to TRBJ2-5, with TRBD2 matching over 9 bases. V dropped 4 bases and J dropped 4; count of bases not matched to a gene: 13. The V gene's germline CDR1 is SQVTM and CDR2 ANQGSEA. The CDR3 is 16 amino acids. This CDR3 is CSVGGGRGEGPETQYF. DNA of the CDR3: TGCAGCGTTGGGGGCGGGAGGGGTGAGGGGCCAGAGACCCAGTACTTC.

This clonotype occurred many times. This rearrangement joins TRBV18 to TRBJ1-1, with TRBD1 matching over 8 bases. The V segment lost 6 bases and the J segment 0 bases; nucleotides outside the gene matches: 6. The CDR3 runs 15 residues. From germline, CDR1 is KGHSH and CDR2 LQKENI. CDR3 coding DNA: TGTGCCAGCTCCCCCCTGGACAGGGTGAACACTGAAGCTTTCTTT. Translating it yields CASSPLDRVNTEAFF.

This clonotype occurred many times. This chain links TRBV7-3 with TRBJ2-7; TRBD1 might be the D (6 bases). V gave up 5 bases and J gave up 7 bases, with 15 bases separating them. This CDR3 is 13 amino acids long. The germline V gene encodes CDR1 SGHTA and CDR2 FQGTGA. The CDR3 sequence: CASSPKQGFEQYF. In nucleotides, the CDR3 is TGTGCCAGCAGCCCGAAACAGGGTTTTGAGCAGTACTTC.